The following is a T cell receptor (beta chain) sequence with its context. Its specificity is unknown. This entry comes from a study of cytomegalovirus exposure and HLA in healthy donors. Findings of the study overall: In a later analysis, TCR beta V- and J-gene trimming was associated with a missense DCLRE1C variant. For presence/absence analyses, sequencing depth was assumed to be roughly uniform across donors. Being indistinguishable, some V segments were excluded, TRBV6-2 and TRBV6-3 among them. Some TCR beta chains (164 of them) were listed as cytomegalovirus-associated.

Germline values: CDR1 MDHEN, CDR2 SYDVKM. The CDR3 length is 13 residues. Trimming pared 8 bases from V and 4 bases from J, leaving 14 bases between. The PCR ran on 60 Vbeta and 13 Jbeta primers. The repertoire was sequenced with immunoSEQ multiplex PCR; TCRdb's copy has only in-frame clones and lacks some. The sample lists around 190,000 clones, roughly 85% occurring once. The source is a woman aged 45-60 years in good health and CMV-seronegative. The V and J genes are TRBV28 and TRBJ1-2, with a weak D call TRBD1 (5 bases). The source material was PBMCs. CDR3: CASGSGRPYGYTF. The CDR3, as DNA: TGTGCCAGCGGATCAGGGCGCCCCTATGGCTACACCTTC.